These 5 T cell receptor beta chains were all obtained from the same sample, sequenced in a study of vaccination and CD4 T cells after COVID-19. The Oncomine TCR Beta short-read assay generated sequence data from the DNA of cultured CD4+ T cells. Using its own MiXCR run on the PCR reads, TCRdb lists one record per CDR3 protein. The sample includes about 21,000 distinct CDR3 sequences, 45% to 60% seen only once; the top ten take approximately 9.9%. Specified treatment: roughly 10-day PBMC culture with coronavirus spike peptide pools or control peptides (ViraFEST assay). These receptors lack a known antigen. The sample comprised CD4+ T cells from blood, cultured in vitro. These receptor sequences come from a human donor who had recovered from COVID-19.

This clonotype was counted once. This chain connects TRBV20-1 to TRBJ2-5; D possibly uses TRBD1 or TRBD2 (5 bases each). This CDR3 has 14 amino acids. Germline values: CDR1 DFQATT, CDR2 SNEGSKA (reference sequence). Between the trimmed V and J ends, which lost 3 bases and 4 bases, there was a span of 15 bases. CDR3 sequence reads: CSASRATGTETQYF. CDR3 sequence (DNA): TGCAGTGCTAGTCGGGCGACCGGGACAGAGACCCAGTACTTC.

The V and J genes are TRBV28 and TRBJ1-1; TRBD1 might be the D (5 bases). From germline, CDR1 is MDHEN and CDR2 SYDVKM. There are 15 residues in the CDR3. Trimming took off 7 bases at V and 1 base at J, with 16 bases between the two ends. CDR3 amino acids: CASNVAGRSNTEAFF. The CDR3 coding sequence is TGTGCCAGCAACGTGGCAGGGAGGTCGAACACTGAAGCTTTCTTT.

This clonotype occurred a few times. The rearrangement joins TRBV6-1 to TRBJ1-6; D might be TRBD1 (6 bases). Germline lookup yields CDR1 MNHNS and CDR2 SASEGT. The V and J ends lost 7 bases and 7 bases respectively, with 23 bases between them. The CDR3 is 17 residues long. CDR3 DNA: TGTGCCAGCACTACATGGTTGGGAGGGAGGGGGAATTCACCCCTCCACTTT. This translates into CASTTWLGGRGNSPLHF.

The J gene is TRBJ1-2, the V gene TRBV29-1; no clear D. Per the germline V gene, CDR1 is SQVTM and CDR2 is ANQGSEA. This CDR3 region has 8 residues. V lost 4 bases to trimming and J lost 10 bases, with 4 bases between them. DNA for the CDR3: TGCAGCGTTGGTTCCTACACCTTC. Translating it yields CSVGSYTF.

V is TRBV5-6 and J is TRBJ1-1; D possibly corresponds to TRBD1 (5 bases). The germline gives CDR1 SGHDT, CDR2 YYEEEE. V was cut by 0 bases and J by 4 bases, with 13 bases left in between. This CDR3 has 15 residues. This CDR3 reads CASSLVRGIGTEAFF. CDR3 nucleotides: TGTGCCAGCAGCTTGGTTCGGGGGATAGGCACTGAAGCTTTCTTT.